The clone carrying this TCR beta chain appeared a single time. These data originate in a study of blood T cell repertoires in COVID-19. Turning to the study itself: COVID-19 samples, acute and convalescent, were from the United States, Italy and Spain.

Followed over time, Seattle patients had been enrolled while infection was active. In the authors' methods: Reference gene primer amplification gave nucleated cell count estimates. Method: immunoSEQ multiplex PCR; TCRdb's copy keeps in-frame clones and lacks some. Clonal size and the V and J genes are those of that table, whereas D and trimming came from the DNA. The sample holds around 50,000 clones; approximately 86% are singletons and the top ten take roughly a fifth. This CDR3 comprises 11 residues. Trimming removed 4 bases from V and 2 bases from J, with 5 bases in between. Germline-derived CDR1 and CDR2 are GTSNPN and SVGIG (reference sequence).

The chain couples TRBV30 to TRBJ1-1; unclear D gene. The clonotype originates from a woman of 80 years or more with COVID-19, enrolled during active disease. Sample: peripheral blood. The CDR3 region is CAWTFNTEAFF. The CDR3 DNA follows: TGTGCCTGGACTTTTAACACTGAAGCTTTCTTT.